Given below is one TCR beta chain in context. The antigen remains undetermined. Pooled in the analysis were second doses at about 4 or about 12 weeks. The sample comes from a study of T cell responses to AZD1222 COVID-19 vaccine. This CDR3 has 15 residues. V gave up 2 bases and J gave up 5 bases; unmatched junction bases: 6. CDR1 and CDR2 (germline): ENHRY, SYGVKD. Study-wide findings and caveats: Researchers took repertoire samples only after the peak T cell response had come.

Profiled with immunoSEQ multiplex PCR; TCRdb holds only in-frame clones, not every one. In the table there are about 130,000 clones, around 90% of which are singletons. This chain uses TRBV10-3 with TRBJ2-3; 8 bases agree with TRBD2. This clonotype originated in an adult who received the AZD1222 COVID-19 vaccine. Specimen: peripheral blood, collected 28 days after the second AZD1222 dose. DNA of the CDR3: TGTGCCATCAGTGAGGGACTAGCAATTAGAGATACGCAGTATTTT. Translating gives CAISEGLAIRDTQYF.